These 5 T cell receptor delta chains were all obtained from the same sample, sequenced in a study of γδ T cells in repeated Plasmodium falciparum infection. TCRdb re-processed the multiplex PCR reads via CATT. The table records around 89,000 delta-chain clones, around 1.4% of them present only once. Vgamma9/Vdelta2+ and Vdelta2-negative gammadelta T cells were flow-sorted from PBMC for bulk sequencing. Sequenced input: gamma-delta T cells from blood. These receptor sequences come from a pool of human donors (malaria-infected and uninfected, not separated).

This clone was seen repeatedly, ten times or more. TCRdb attributes to this sequence the protein of a much larger clone, which differs from the DNA translation at residue 19; a read error is likely, and the protein displayed is translated from the DNA. The chain couples TRDV1 to TRDJ1, with D maybe TRDD3 (7 bases). CDR1 is TSWWSYY and CDR2 is QGS in the germline V gene. The CDR3 has 21 amino acids. The CDR3 protein is CALGELLLRGSGGLSPHKPIF. The CDR3 DNA follows: TGTGCTCTTGGGGAACTACTCCTACGTGGCTCTGGGGGCCTCTCCCCCCATAAACCCATCTTT.

Of note for this clone: Translating this DNA gives a protein that differs at residue 10 from the TCRdb one, which belongs to a much larger clone; a read error is likely, and the protein shown is this translation. V and J are TRDV1 and TRDJ1; D might be TRDD2 (6 bases). The J gene is not listed in TCRdb, so it was assigned here from a DNA match to germline. Trimming took 3 bases from V and 0 from J, leaving 14 bases between them. Germline CDR1 TSWWSYY, CDR2 QGS. The CDR3 consists of 16 residues. The CDR3, as DNA: TGTGCTCTTGGGGATCCTTCCCGACGGCACACCGATAAACTCATCTTT. Translation gives CALGDPSRRHTDKLIF.

A note on this clone: TCRdb shows a much larger clone's protein in place of this DNA's translation, and the two differ at residue 9, likely through a read error; the protein shown is translated from the DNA. V usage is TRDV2 and J usage is TRDJ2; 11 bases align to TRDD3. The germline V gene encodes CDR1 GEAIGNYY and CDR2 EKD. The trim removed 1 base at V and 4 bases at J, leaving 4 bases unmatched. The length of the CDR3 is 16 residues. The CDR3 loop is CACDTGGYGGTAQLFF. The CDR3 nucleotides are TGTGCCTGTGACACTGGGGGATACGGGGGGACAGCACAACTCTTCTTT.

This clone showed up many times. Germline is not matched at one junction end, which may reflect a read error. Other DNA sequences in the sample encode the same CDR3. The rearrangement links TRDV1 to TRDJ2; 7 positions agree with TRDD2. The length of the CDR3 is 23 residues. Germline V CDR1 and CDR2: TSWWSYY, QGS. CDR3 DNA: TGCGCTCTTGGGGACCGGGGGGCCTTCCTGACCGCTTACTGGTGGACCCAGACAGCACAACTCTTCTTT. It codes for CALGDRGAFLTAYWWTQTAQLFF.

This clone occurred many times. A far larger clone is a single base away, which makes a read error likely. This CDR3 is also generated by other DNA sequences in the sample. This chain connects TRDV1 to TRDJ1, with 9 positions matching TRDD2. Germline loops: CDR1 TSWWSYY, CDR2 QGS. The CDR3 contains 22 residues. The chain's CDR3 is CALGELHTTRLPTFSFTDKLIF. In DNA form, the CDR3 reads TGTGCTCTTGGGGAACTGCATACCACCCGCCTTCCTACTTTCAGTTTTACCGATAAGCTCATCTTT.